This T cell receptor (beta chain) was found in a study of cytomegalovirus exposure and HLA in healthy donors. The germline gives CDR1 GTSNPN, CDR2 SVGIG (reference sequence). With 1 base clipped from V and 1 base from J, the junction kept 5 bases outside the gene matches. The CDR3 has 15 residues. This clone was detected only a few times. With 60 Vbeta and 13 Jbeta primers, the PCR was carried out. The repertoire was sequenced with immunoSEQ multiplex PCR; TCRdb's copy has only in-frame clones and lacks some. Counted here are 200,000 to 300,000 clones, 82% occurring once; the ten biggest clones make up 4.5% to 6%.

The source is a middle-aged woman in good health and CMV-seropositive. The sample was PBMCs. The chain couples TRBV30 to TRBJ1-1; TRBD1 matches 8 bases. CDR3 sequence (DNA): TGTGCCTGGAGTGGTGGACAGGGCGGGAACACTGAAGCTTTCTTT. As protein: CAWSGGQGGNTEAFF.